This TCR beta chain is from a study of T cell clones after liver transplantation. Study findings and constraints: Graft donor-reactive T cells may have migrated into the graft rather than being deleted.

V trimming: 7 bases; J trimming: 2 bases; junction bases outside the gene matches: 3. This CDR3 is 12 amino acids long. From germline, CDR1 is SQVTM and CDR2 ANQGSEA. Produced via immunoSEQ multiplex PCR; TCRdb's table is partial and in-frame only. The table records tens of thousands of clones, roughly 84% of them present only once. A remark on this clone: Its antigen is not identified.

The sequencing used CD4+ T cells from blood, collected before liver transplant. The chain uses TRBV29-1 and TRBJ2-3; 7 bases map to TRBD1. The receptor's source is a human donor who received a liver transplant. Written as DNA, the CDR3 is TGCAGCGGGGGACAGACCACAGATACGCAGTATTTT. Translating gives CSGGQTTDTQYF.